This entry lists 12 T cell receptor beta chains sequenced from one sample in a study of T cell responses to AZD1222 COVID-19 vaccine. TCRdb's table, derived via immunoSEQ multiplex PCR, lists solely in-frame clones and lacks some. The data hold around 200,000 clones, with approximately 95% observed a single time. Source: peripheral blood, taken on day 0 of AZD1222 vaccination. These receptor sequences come from an adult in good health.

CDR3 in amino acids: CASSDFPDSSTQYF. In DNA form, the CDR3 reads TGTGCCAGCAGTGACTTCCCTGATTCCAGTACGCAGTATTTT. The chain employs TRBV6-4 and TRBJ2-3; no firm D call. The CDR3 runs 14 residues. CDR1 and CDR2 (germline): MRHNA, SNTAGT. V was cut by 1 base and J by 8 bases, with 13 bases left in between.

CDR3 DNA sequence: TGCGCCAGCAGCCAAGTGGGACTAGCGGTAGATACGCAGTATTTT. As protein: CASSQVGLAVDTQYF. The chain employs TRBV4-1 and TRBJ2-3, with TRBD2 identical over 11 bases. This CDR3 has 15 residues. Germline CDR1 MGHRA, CDR2 YSYEKL. With 1 base clipped from V and 5 bases from J, the junction kept 2 bases outside the gene matches.

The chain recombines TRBV24-1 with TRBJ1-1; D gene ambiguous. Per germline, CDR1 KGHDR and CDR2 SFDVKD. This CDR3 is built from 12 residues. V was clipped by 12 bases and J by 1 base, with 11 bases between them. The CDR3 region is CAPSSANTEAFF. In nucleotides, the CDR3 is TGTGCCCCATCGAGCGCGAACACTGAAGCTTTCTTT.

The chain has TRBV5-1 and TRBJ1-2; a weak D match, TRBD1 (5 bases). In germline, CDR1 is SGHRS, CDR2 YFSETQ. This CDR3 has 16 residues. Trimming stripped 3 bases from V and 2 bases from J, with 17 bases between. CDR3 loop: CASSSMAGRRNYGYTF. The CDR3 nucleotides are TGCGCCAGCAGCTCCATGGCGGGGCGGAGGAACTATGGCTACACCTTC. Full variable domain (missing parts from reference TRBV5-1 and TRBJ1-2): KAGVTQTPRYLIKTRGQQVTLSCSPISGHRSVSWYQQTPGQGLQFLFEYFSETQRNKGNFPGRFSGRQFSNSRSEMNVSTLELGDSALYLCASSSMAGRRNYGYTFGSGTRLTVV.

The gene calls are TRBV27 and TRBJ1-2; D remains unclear. The CDR3 is 11 residues long. Germline CDR1 is MNHEY and CDR2 is SMNVEV (reference sequence). Trimming pared 6 bases from V and 5 bases from J, leaving 7 bases between. CDR3 residues: CASRGPYGYTF. The CDR3 DNA reads as TGTGCCAGCAGGGGCCCTTATGGCTACACCTTC.

The chain employs TRBV18 and TRBJ1-5, with a tentative D call TRBD1 (5 bases). The ends were cut back, 4 bases at V and 8 bases at J, with 9 bases in the middle. CDR3 size: 12 residues. The germline V gene encodes CDR1 KGHSH and CDR2 LQKENI. The CDR3 DNA is TGTGCCAGCTCACGGGAAGGGGAGCCCCAGCATTTT. Encoded protein: CASSREGEPQHF. Filled out from reference TRBV18 and TRBJ1-5, the complete variable domain reads NAGVMQNPRHLVRRRGQEARLRCSPMKGHSHVYWYRQLPEEGLKFMVYLQKENIIDESGMPKERFSAEFPKEGPSILRIQQVVRGDSAAYFCASSREGEPQHFGDGTRLSIL.

V and J are TRBV30 and TRBJ1-5, with 7 bases identical to TRBD1. Trimming removed 0 bases from V and 6 bases from J; junction bases left unmatched: 2. The CDR3 totals 13 residues. Germline V gene lookup returns CDR1 GTSNPN and CDR2 SVGIG (reference sequence). CDR3 sequence reads: CAWSVEGAQPQHF. CDR3 in DNA: TGTGCCTGGAGTGTAGAGGGGGCTCAGCCCCAGCATTTT. Together with reference TRBV30 and TRBJ1-5, the CDR3 gives the full variable domain: SQTIHQWPATLVQPVGSPLSLECTVEGTSNPNLYWYRQAAGRGLQLLFYSVGIGQISSEVPQNLSASRPQDRQFILSSKKLLLSDSGFYLCAWSVEGAQPQHFGDGTRLSIL.

V gene TRBV27 combines with J gene TRBJ2-7, with 10 bases that match TRBD2. After removal of 6 bases from V and 0 bases from J, the junction contained 11 bases not matched to a gene. The length of the CDR3 is 17 residues. Looked up from germline, CDR1 is MNHEY and CDR2 is SMNVEV (reference sequence). The CDR3 spells CASRPTSGPLSSYEQYF. The DNA of the CDR3 is TGTGCCAGCAGGCCGACTAGCGGGCCTCTAAGCTCCTACGAGCAGTACTTC.

This chain connects TRBV12-2 to TRBJ1-4. TRBV12-2 is an annotated pseudogene. The CDR3 has 12 amino acids. The CDR3 nucleotides read TGTGCAAGTCGCCCCCTCTACGAAAAACTGTTTTTT. The encoded protein is CASRPLYEKLFF.

The chain couples TRBV5-1 to TRBJ1-1; no reliable D call. The germline CDR1 and CDR2 sequences are SGHRS and YFSETQ. CDR3 length: 14 amino acids. V dropped 0 bases and J dropped 2 bases, with 8 bases sitting between them. Here the CDR3 DNA reads TGCGCCAGCAGCTTGGTAATGGGCAACACTGAAGCTTTCTTT. It is translated as CASSLVMGNTEAFF.

This chain connects TRBV7-9 to TRBJ1-2; 9 bases fit TRBD1. CDR3 length: 14 residues. V dropped 2 bases and J dropped 5; count of bases not matched to a gene: 3. CDR1 and CDR2 from the germline V gene are SEHNR and FQNEAQ (reference sequence). CDR3 bases: TGTGCCAGCAGCTTAACGGGACAGGGATATGGCTACACCTTC. Translating gives CASSLTGQGYGYTF.

The J gene is TRBJ1-4, the V gene TRBV4-1; no reliable D call. The CDR3 runs to 13 residues. V was pared by 1 base and J by 5 bases, with 5 bases between. Looked up from germline, CDR1 is MGHRA and CDR2 is YSYEKL. CDR3 bases: TGCGCCAGCAGCCAAGTAGGGAATGAAAAACTGTTTTTT. Its protein is CASSQVGNEKLFF.